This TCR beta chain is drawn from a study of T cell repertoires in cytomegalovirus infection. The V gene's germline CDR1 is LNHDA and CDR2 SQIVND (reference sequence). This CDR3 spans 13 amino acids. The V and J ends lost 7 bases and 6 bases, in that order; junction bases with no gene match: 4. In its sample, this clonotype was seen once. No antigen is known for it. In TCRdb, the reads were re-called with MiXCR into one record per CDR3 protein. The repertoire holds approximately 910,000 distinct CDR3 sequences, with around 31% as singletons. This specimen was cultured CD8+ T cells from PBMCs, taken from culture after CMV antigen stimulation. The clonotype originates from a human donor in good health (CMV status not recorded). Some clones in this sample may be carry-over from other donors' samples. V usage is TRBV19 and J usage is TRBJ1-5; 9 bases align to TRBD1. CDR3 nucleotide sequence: TGTGCCAGTATGGGACAGGGAAGTCAGCCCCAGCATTTT. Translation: CASMGQGSQPQHF.